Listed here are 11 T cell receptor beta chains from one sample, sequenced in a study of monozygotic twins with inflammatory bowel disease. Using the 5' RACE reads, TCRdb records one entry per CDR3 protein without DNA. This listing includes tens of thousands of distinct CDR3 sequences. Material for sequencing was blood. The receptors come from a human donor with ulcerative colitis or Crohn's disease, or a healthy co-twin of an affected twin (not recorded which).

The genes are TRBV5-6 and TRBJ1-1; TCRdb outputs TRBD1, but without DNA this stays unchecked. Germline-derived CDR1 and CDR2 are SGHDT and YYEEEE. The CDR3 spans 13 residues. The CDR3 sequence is CASSDPSGTEAFF. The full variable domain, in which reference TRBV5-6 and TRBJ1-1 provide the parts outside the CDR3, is DAGVTQSPTHLIKTRGQQVTLRCSPKSGHDTVSWYQQALGQGPQFIFQYYEEEERQRGNFPDRFSGHQFPNYSSELNVNALLLGDSALYLCASSDPSGTEAFFGQGTRLTVV.

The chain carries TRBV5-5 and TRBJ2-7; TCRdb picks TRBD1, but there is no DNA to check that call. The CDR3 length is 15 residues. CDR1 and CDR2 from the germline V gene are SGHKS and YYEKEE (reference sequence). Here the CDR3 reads CASSREPPGRYEQYF.

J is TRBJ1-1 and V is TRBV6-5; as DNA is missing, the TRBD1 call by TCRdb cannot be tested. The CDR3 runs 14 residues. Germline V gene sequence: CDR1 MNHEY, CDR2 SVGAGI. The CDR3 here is CASSYSQGNTEAFF.

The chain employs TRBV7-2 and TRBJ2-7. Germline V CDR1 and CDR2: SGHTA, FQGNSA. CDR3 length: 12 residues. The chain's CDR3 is CASAISNAEQYF.

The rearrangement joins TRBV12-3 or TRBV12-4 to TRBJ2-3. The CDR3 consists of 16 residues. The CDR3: CASSLALAALTDTQYF.

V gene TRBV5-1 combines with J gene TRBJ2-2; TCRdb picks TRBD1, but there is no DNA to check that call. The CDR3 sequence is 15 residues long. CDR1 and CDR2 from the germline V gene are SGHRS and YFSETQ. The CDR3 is CASSVGQGDTGELFF.

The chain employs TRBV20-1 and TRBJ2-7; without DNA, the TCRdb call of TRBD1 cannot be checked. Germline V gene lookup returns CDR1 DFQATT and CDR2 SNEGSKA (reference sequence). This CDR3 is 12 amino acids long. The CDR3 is CSASRGNYEQYF.

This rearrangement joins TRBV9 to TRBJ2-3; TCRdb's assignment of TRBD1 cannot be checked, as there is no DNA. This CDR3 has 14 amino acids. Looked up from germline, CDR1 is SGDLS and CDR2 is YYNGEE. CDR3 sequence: CASSLMTGEDTQYF.

The CDR3 sequence: CASSLSFMDYGGNEQFF. The chain carries TRBV5-8 and TRBJ2-1. The germline V gene encodes CDR1 SGHTS and CDR2 YDEGEE. The CDR3 has 17 amino acids.

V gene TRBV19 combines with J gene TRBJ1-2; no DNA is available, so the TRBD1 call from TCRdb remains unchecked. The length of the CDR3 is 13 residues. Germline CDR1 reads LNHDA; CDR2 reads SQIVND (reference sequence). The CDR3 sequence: CASTPTGAGGYTF.

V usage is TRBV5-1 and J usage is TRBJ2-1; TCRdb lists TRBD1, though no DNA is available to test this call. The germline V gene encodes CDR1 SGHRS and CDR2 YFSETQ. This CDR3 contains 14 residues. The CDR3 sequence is CASRKQGSYNEQFF. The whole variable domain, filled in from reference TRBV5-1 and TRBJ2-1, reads KAGVTQTPRYLIKTRGQQVTLSCSPISGHRSVSWYQQTPGQGLQFLFEYFSETQRNKGNFPGRFSGRQFSNSRSEMNVSTLELGDSALYLCASRKQGSYNEQFFGPGTRLTVL.